A selection of T cell receptor beta chains follows, all from one sample in a study of cytotoxic CD8 clonotypes in ibrutinib-treated CLL. Clones were read by immunoSEQ multiplex PCR, and TCRdb kept only the in-frame ones, dropping some. The data show some 300,000 clones, 70% to 80% seen once. The specimen comprised PBMCs, sampled before ibrutinib treatment. The receptors derive from a human donor with chronic lymphocytic leukemia. The CDR3 runs from the conserved cysteine through the conserved F or W. Fields, in order: J gene, V gene, clone size, D gene, CDR3 DNA, CDR3 protein. A D gene is named only where the DNA matches it firmly. Not all rows give a size; the values are once, few, many and, for expanded clones, a class.

>TRBJ2-7|TRBV5-1|.|TRBD2
TGCGCCAGCAGCCTCCGTCCCGGGACTAGCGGGAGGGCCTCTAGGGAGCAGTACTTC
CASSLRPGTSGRASREQYF
>TRBJ2-2|TRBV11-2|.|TRBD2
TGTGCCAGCAGCCCCAGGCTAGCGGGAACTACGAACACCGGGGAGCTGTTTTTT
CASSPRLAGTTNTGELFF
>TRBJ2-1|TRBV7-8|.|TRBD2
TGTGCCAGCAGGGGACTAGCGGGGTACAATGAGCAGTTCTTC
CASRGLAGYNEQFF
>TRBJ2-7|TRBV15|.|TRBD1
TGTGCCACCAGCTCCCGAGGGACAGCCTACGAGCAGTACTTC
CATSSRGTAYEQYF
>TRBJ1-5|TRBV6-5|.|.
TGTGCCAGCAAACGGGGGGACAATCAGCCCCAGCATTTT
CASKRGDNQPQHF
>TRBJ2-7|TRBV7-2|.|.
TGTGCCAGCAGCCTCCGACTTTCCCTCGGCTACGAGCAGTACTTC
CASSLRLSLGYEQYF
>TRBJ2-2|TRBV7-7|.|TRBD2
TGTGCCAGCAGCTCTCCAGGACTAGTTAGTCCCGGGGAGCTGTTTTTT
CASSSPGLVSPGELFF
>TRBJ1-2|TRBV28|.|.
TGTGCCAGCAGTTTGAGAGGGGGCTATGGCTACACCTTC
CASSLRGGYGYTF
>TRBJ1-3|TRBV5-1|.|.
TGCGCCAGCAGCTTGGACGGTGACCCCTCTGGAAACACCATATATTTT
CASSLDGDPSGNTIYF
>TRBJ1-1|TRBV10-1|once|TRBD1
TGCGCCAGCAGTGACGATCTCGACAGGGAGAACACTGAAGCTTTCTTT
CASSDDLDRENTEAFF
>TRBJ1-2|TRBV19|.|TRBD1
TGTGCCATCAGAGAGGACAGGACGAACTATGGCTACACCTTC
CAIREDRTNYGYTF
>TRBJ1-2|TRBV19|.|.
TGTGCCAGTAGTATCAGGGGTAGTGATGGCTACACCTTC
CASSIRGSDGYTF
>TRBJ2-2|TRBV5-1|.|TRBD2
TGCGCCAGCAGCTTGTATGGACTAGCGGGAGTACGGACCGGGGAGCTGTTTTTT
CASSLYGLAGVRTGELFF
>TRBJ2-1|TRBV27|.|TRBD1
TGTGCCAGCAGTCCACGGACAGGGGGAGGTCTAGCGGACGGCAATGAGCAGTTCTTC
CASSPRTGGGLADGNEQFF
>TRBJ2-7|TRBV15|.|.
TGTGCCACCAGTCAACAGCGGACCTACGAGCAGTACTTC
CATSQQRTYEQYF
>TRBJ2-1|TRBV7-9|.|TRBD2
TGTGCCAGCAGCTTAGGCCGGCTTGGAGAGCGATTGCGGGGGAATGAGCAGTTCTTC
CASSLGRLGERLRGNEQFF
>TRBJ1-2|TRBV5-6|.|.
TGTGCCAGCACCCCATCGGTGGGGGTCGGCTACACCTTC
CASTPSVGVGYTF
>TRBJ1-1|TRBV11-2|.|.
TGTGCCAGCAGCTTTGAAGAGATGAACACTGAAGCTTTCTTT
CASSFEEMNTEAFF
>TRBJ2-7|TRBV4-1|.|.
TGCGCCAGCCAGACATGGGAGGGGGCCTACGAGCAGTACTTC
CASQTWEGAYEQYF
>TRBJ2-7|TRBV5-1|.|.
TGCGCCAGCAGCGGCGACTCCTACGAGCAGTACTTC
CASSGDSYEQYF
>TRBJ1-2|TRBV21-1|.|.
TGTGCCAGCAGCAAAGCGACCAGGGAAGCGACTGGCTACACCTTC
CASSKATREATGYTF
>TRBJ2-1|TRBV7-7|.|.
TGTGCCAGCAGCCCCAGGGGTCTAGCCGCAGCTAATGAGCAGTTCTTC
CASSPRGLAAANEQFF
>TRBJ1-2|TRBV7-2|once|.
TGTGCCAGCAGCCGACCCTCGGGGGTGGAATATGGCTACACCTTC
CASSRPSGVEYGYTF
>TRBJ1-4|TRBV2|few|.
TGTGCCAGCAGTGGCTGGGCGGGGGAAAAACTGTTTTTT
CASSGWAGEKLFF
>TRBJ2-3|TRBV7-9|.|.
TGTGCCAGCAGTGCTGGACGGGAGTTAGCAGATACGCAGTATTTT
CASSAGRELADTQYF
>TRBJ2-7|TRBV15|.|.
TGTGCCACCAGTAGTCCGGGGCCTCTGGAGCAGTACTTC
CATSSPGPLEQYF